What follows are 14 T cell receptor beta chains derived from one specimen sequenced in a study of shared T cell receptors in the human thymus. TCRdb keeps only in-frame clones here, not all; method: immunoSEQ multiplex PCR. The repertoire holds some 700,000 clones, over 75% seen once, with 0.0095% to 0.013% in the top ten. This sample was shared with a second study, whose subject was human thymus T cells.

What was sequenced was thymocytes. These receptors all come from a girl less than two years old with a congenital heart defect.

The chain couples TRBV5-1 to TRBJ2-2; the match to TRBD1 covers 7 bases. V dropped 1 base and J dropped 4; count of bases not matched to a gene: 4. The V gene's germline CDR1 is SGHRS and CDR2 YFSETQ. CDR3 size: 15 residues. The CDR3 protein is CASSLSGTATGELFF. CDR3 DNA sequence: TGCGCCAGCAGCTTGTCCGGGACAGCCACCGGGGAGCTGTTTTTT.

This rearrangement joins TRBV7-8 to TRBJ2-1, with TRBD2 matching over 7 bases. V dropped 4 bases and J dropped 8; count of bases not matched to a gene: 8. Germline values: CDR1 SGHVS, CDR2 FQNEAQ. The CDR3 has 14 amino acids. The CDR3 sequence: CASSSGTIVYEQFF. The CDR3 DNA follows: TGTGCCAGCAGCTCCGGGACTATCGTGTATGAGCAGTTCTTC.

The chain uses TRBV10-3 and TRBJ1-4; perhaps TRBD1 as D (5 bases). In germline, CDR1 is ENHRY, CDR2 SYGVKD. Trimming cost V 5 bases and J 0 bases, with 19 bases left between them. The CDR3 spans 18 residues. The CDR3 DNA reads TGTGCCATCAGTCTAAGACAGTCAACCCATGCAACTAATGAAAAACTGTTTTTT. This sequence encodes CAISLRQSTHATNEKLFF.

The chain links TRBV5-8 to TRBJ1-6; D unclear. V was shortened by 6 bases and J by 10 bases, with 11 bases between the two germline ends. This CDR3 has 12 residues. CDR1 SGHTS and CDR2 YDEGEE come from the germline V gene. CDR3 sequence reads: CASTPMASPLHF. The DNA of the CDR3 is TGTGCCAGCACCCCGATGGCCTCACCCCTCCACTTT.

This chain joins TRBV5-8 and TRBJ1-3; maybe TRBD1 (6 bases). Germline CDR1 and CDR2: SGHTS and YDEGEE. This CDR3 comprises 19 residues. Trimming removed 1 base at V and 2 bases at J, with 22 bases between. In nucleotides, the CDR3 is TGTGCCAGCAGCTTGCGTACCCCTTCGGGCGGGGGCACTGGAAACACCATATATTTT. Protein sequence: CASSLRTPSGGGTGNTIYF.

The V and J genes are TRBV13 and TRBJ2-5; 10 positions match TRBD2. This CDR3 is built from 16 residues. J gave up 4 bases and V 1 base, and 6 bases lay outside the gene matches. Germline V lookup: CDR1 PRHDT, CDR2 FYEKMQ (reference sequence). CDR3 nucleotide sequence: TGTGCCAGCAGCTTAGTGCTAGCGGGGGTTCGAGAGACCCAGTACTTC. This translates into CASSLVLAGVRETQYF.

In its sample, this clone was seen a few times. This chain uses TRBV6-1 with TRBJ1-2; D is uncertain. Germline V gene lookup returns CDR1 MNHNS and CDR2 SASEGT. CDR3 size: 13 residues. Trimming removed 2 bases from V and 14 bases from J, with 18 bases in between. CDR3 coding DNA: TGTGCCAGCAGTGAAATTCCGGCTGGTGTGAGGACCTTC. This encodes CASSEIPAGVRTF.

The chain combines TRBV7-2 with TRBJ2-3; 14 bases agree with TRBD2. Trimming removed 5 bases from V and 2 bases from J; junction bases left unmatched: 6. The CDR3 sequence is 17 residues long. Germline-derived CDR1 and CDR2 are SGHTA and FQGNSA. CDR3 sequence: CASSPTSGGAPTDTQYF. The CDR3 DNA follows: TGTGCCAGCAGCCCGACTAGCGGGGGGGCCCCCACAGATACGCAGTATTTT. The entire variable domain, with the rest obtained from reference TRBV7-2 and TRBJ2-3, is as follows: GAGVSQSPSNKVTEKGKDVELRCDPISGHTALYWYRQSLGQGLEFLIYFQGNSAPDKSGLPSDRFSAERTGGSVSTLTIQRTQQEDSAVYLCASSPTSGGAPTDTQYFGPGTRLTVL.

The chain carries TRBV5-4 and TRBJ2-7; 8 bases are shared with TRBD1. This CDR3 has 13 amino acids. Germline values: CDR1 SGHNT, CDR2 YYREEE (reference sequence). V shed 4 bases, J shed 4 bases, and the junction held 4 bases outside the gene matches. The CDR3 sequence is CASSPGGGYEQYF. The CDR3 bases are TGTGCCAGCAGCCCAGGGGGCGGATACGAGCAGTACTTC.

This clone appeared a few times. The J gene is TRBJ1-1, the V gene TRBV6-5; TRBD1 agrees at 8 bases. Looked up from germline, CDR1 is MNHEY and CDR2 is SVGAGI. Trimming took 7 bases from V and 2 from J; bases not matched to a gene: 6. The CDR3 contains 14 residues. The CDR3 nucleotides read TGTGCCAGCAACCCCGGACAGGGTAACACTGAAGCTTTCTTT. This gives the protein CASNPGQGNTEAFF.

The chain has TRBV5-3 and TRBJ1-4, with D tentatively TRBD1 (6 bases). TRBV5-3 is labeled an ORF, and its function is uncertain. The V end lost 6 bases, the J end lost 0 bases, and 21 bases lay between the germline ends. The CDR3 is 18 amino acids. CDR3 sequence: CARKTAPGQPATNEKLFF. The CDR3 coding sequence is TGTGCCAGAAAAACCGCCCCCGGACAGCCGGCAACTAATGAAAAACTGTTTTTT.

In the case of this clone: The sample contains more than one DNA sequence encoding this CDR3. V and J are TRBV20-1 and TRBJ1-1; D remains ambiguous. V was shortened by 3 bases and J by 5 bases, with 7 bases between the two germline ends. CDR1 is DFQATT, CDR2 SNEGSKA, per germline (reference sequence). This CDR3 comprises 11 residues. CDR3 coding DNA: TGCAGTGCTAGGTCGGGGACTGAAGCTTTCTTT. It encodes CSARSGTEAFF.

CDR3 residues: CASRDRPFTDTQYF. The CDR3 region has the DNA TGTGCCTCCCGGGACAGGCCTTTCACAGATACGCAGTATTTT. The genes are TRBV19 and TRBJ2-3; 8 bases map to TRBD1. CDR3 length equals 14 residues. The junction had 9 bases not matched to a gene; V was cut back by 11 bases and J by 2 bases. Germline assignment: CDR1 LNHDA and CDR2 SQIVND (reference sequence).

The V gene is TRBV4-1, the J gene TRBJ2-1; 9 nucleotides agree with TRBD2. This CDR3 spans 15 amino acids. V lost 1 base, J lost 7 bases, and 5 bases stayed unmatched. Germline loops: CDR1 MGHRA, CDR2 YSYEKL. The CDR3 bases are TGCGCCAGCAGCCAAGTAGGGACTAGCTTGAATGAGCAGTTCTTC. Amino acid sequence: CASSQVGTSLNEQFF.